Each of the 30 T cell receptor beta chains below was sequenced from the same sample in a study of blood T cell repertoires in COVID-19. The protocol was immunoSEQ multiplex PCR, while the TCRdb copy is restricted to in-frame clones and leaves out a portion. The sample carries 250,000 to 400,000 clones, roughly 88% recorded once. The sequenced sample was peripheral blood. The receptors here all came from a woman in her twenties or thirties with COVID-19, enrolled during active disease.

The chain couples TRBV18 to TRBJ1-2; unclear D gene. The germline V and J ends were trimmed by 3 bases and 6 bases, with 14 bases remaining between them. Germline lookup yields CDR1 KGHSH and CDR2 LQKENI. This CDR3 contains 14 residues. CDR3 protein: CASSPYAQVDGYTF. CDR3 sequence (DNA): TGTGCCAGCTCACCCTACGCGCAGGTCGATGGCTACACCTTC.

The table lists this clone with a few counts. The rearrangement uses TRBV5-6 and TRBJ1-2, with D tentatively TRBD1 (6 bases). The CDR3 loop spans 11 amino acids. Germline V gene sequence: CDR1 SGHDT, CDR2 YYEEEE. V dropped 4 bases and J dropped 6 bases, with 7 bases sitting between them. In nucleotides, the CDR3 is TGTGCCAGCAGCCCAGGGGATGGCTACACCTTC. The encoded protein is CASSPGDGYTF.

The chain uses TRBV19 and TRBJ2-3; D remains unclear. This CDR3 has 13 amino acids. From germline, CDR1 is LNHDA and CDR2 SQIVND (reference sequence). Between the trimmed V and J ends, which lost 6 bases and 5 bases, there was a span of 12 bases. CDR3 sequence (DNA): TGTGCCAGTAGCCTCGGGTCGGGAGATACGCAGTATTTT. Translation gives CASSLGSGDTQYF.

The rearrangement joins TRBV5-1 to TRBJ2-2, with unresolved D. The ends were cut back, 0 bases at V and 0 bases at J, with 6 bases in the middle. CDR1 SGHRS and CDR2 YFSETQ come from the germline V gene. The CDR3 contains 15 residues. Here the CDR3 reads CASSLGHTNTGELFF. Here the CDR3 DNA reads TGCGCCAGCAGCTTGGGACATACGAACACCGGGGAGCTGTTTTTT.

This clone was found once. This chain connects TRBV7-9 to TRBJ1-5; D unresolved. The germline V gene has CDR1 SEHNR and CDR2 FQNEAQ (reference sequence). The CDR3 is made up of 17 amino acids. Trimming shortened V by 5 bases and J by 0 bases, and 17 bases separated the two germline ends. The CDR3 sequence is CASSVRSNTNSNQPQHF. CDR3 sequence (DNA): TGTGCCAGCAGCGTACGGAGCAACACAAATAGCAATCAGCCCCAGCATTTT.

The chain is built from TRBV4-2 and TRBJ2-1; weak D call: TRBD1 (6 bases). The CDR3 runs 18 residues. V shed 3 bases and J shed 1 base, with 19 bases lying between them. Germline V lookup: CDR1 LGHNA, CDR2 YNFKEQ. The CDR3 is CASSQMIGRGRSYNEQFF. Written as DNA, the CDR3 is TGTGCCAGCAGCCAGATGATCGGCAGGGGAAGGTCCTACAATGAGCAGTTCTTC.

J is TRBJ2-7 and V is TRBV18; possibly TRBD1 for D (6 bases). Trimming removed 1 base at V and 5 bases at J, with 12 bases between. The CDR3 totals 14 residues. Germline-derived CDR1 and CDR2 are KGHSH and LQKENI. The CDR3 protein is CASSPQGEGHEQYF. CDR3 nucleotides: TGTGCCAGCTCACCACAGGGGGAAGGGCACGAGCAGTACTTC.

This clone was seen a handful of times. CDR3 residues: CASSSGVEAEAFF. CDR3 in DNA: TGTGCCAGCTCATCCGGGGTTGAAGCTGAAGCTTTCTTT. The rearrangement joins TRBV18 to TRBJ1-1; D is unclear. V gave up 5 bases and J gave up 6 bases, with 13 bases separating them. Germline assignment: CDR1 KGHSH and CDR2 LQKENI. CDR3 length: 13 residues.

This clone was observed once. The chain joins TRBV6-5 to TRBJ2-2; 8 positions match TRBD1. The V and J ends lost 11 bases and 5 bases, in that order; junction bases with no gene match: 7. This CDR3 is built from 13 residues. Germline values: CDR1 MNHEY, CDR2 SVGAGI. The CDR3 DNA sequence: TGTGCCGGCACAAGACAGGGGACCGGGGAGCTGTTTTTT. It yields the protein CAGTRQGTGELFF.

The chain employs TRBV2 and TRBJ1-1, with D possibly being TRBD1 (6 bases). The CDR3 loop spans 14 amino acids. CDR1 and CDR2 from the germline V gene are SNHLY and FYNNEI. V shed 3 bases and J shed 6 bases, with 14 bases lying between them. The CDR3 DNA is TGTGCCAGCAGTGAGTATTGGGGGCGAGCTGAAGCTTTCTTT. Translation gives CASSEYWGRAEAFF.

This clone was observed a handful of times. J is TRBJ1-1 and V is TRBV7-2; D might be TRBD1 (6 bases). The CDR3 loop spans 16 amino acids. Germline CDR1 SGHTA, CDR2 FQGNSA. V was trimmed by 3 bases and J by 4 bases, leaving 18 bases between them. The CDR3 bases are TGTGCCAGCAGCTTCCAGGGGCAAATAATGGGCACTGAAGCTTTCTTT. Its protein is CASSFQGQIMGTEAFF.

The chain couples TRBV9 to TRBJ2-1, with D tentatively TRBD2 (5 bases). The germline V gene has CDR1 SGDLS and CDR2 YYNGEE. Trimming took 4 bases from V and 0 from J, leaving 20 bases between them. The CDR3 extends over 18 amino acids. In DNA, the CDR3 is TGTGCCAGCAGCCCCAAGGACTCCCTAAGGAGCTCCTACAATGAGCAGTTCTTC. It encodes CASSPKDSLRSSYNEQFF.

The J gene is TRBJ2-5, the V gene TRBV5-4; D is possibly TRBD2 (6 bases). This CDR3 region has 14 residues. V shed 1 base and J shed 5 bases, with 12 bases lying between them. Germline CDR1 SGHNT, CDR2 YYREEE (reference sequence). The CDR3 coding sequence is TGTGCCAGCAGCTTGAAGTCTAGCGTGGAGACCCAGTACTTC. Translated: CASSLKSSVETQYF. Using reference TRBV5-4 and TRBJ2-5 for the parts outside the CDR3, the full variable domain is ETGVTQSPTHLIKTRGQQVTLRCSSQSGHNTVSWYQQALGQGPQFIFQYYREEENGRGNFPPRFSGLQFPNYSSELNVNALELDDSALYLCASSLKSSVETQYFGPGTRLLVL.

This clone has just one count. This chain uses TRBV11-2 with TRBJ2-1, with D perhaps TRBD1 (5 bases). There are 14 residues in the CDR3. V lost 2 bases to trimming and J lost 8 bases, with 13 bases between them. CDR1 and CDR2 from the germline V gene are SGHAT and FQNNGV. Here the CDR3 DNA reads TGTGCCAGCAGCTTATATCAGGGTTTGGATGAGCAGTTCTTC. It translates to CASSLYQGLDEQFF.

The chain uses TRBV11-2 and TRBJ2-3, with D tentatively TRBD1 (7 bases). V lost 2 bases and J lost 7, with 16 bases in between. Germline CDR1 SGHAT, CDR2 FQNNGV. The CDR3 loop spans 15 amino acids. The CDR3 DNA reads TGTGCCAGCAGCTTAATCAGGGGGGCAGGGAATACGCAGTATTTT. Its translation is CASSLIRGAGNTQYF.

V gene TRBV9 combines with J gene TRBJ2-7; D gene unclear. Germline V gene sequence: CDR1 SGDLS, CDR2 YYNGEE. Trimming removed 0 bases at V and 2 bases at J, with 6 bases between. This CDR3 region has 13 residues. The CDR3 spells CASSVGPAYEQYF. The CDR3 DNA reads TGTGCCAGCAGCGTAGGTCCAGCCTACGAGCAGTACTTC.

The chain carries TRBV5-1 and TRBJ2-5; 7 positions match TRBD2. Germline CDR1 reads SGHRS; CDR2 reads YFSETQ. V trimming: 5 bases; J trimming: 2 bases; junction bases outside the gene matches: 18. This CDR3 is built from 18 residues. The CDR3 protein is CASSWAGVQATEQETQYF. As DNA, the CDR3 is TGCGCCAGCAGTTGGGCGGGGGTTCAGGCCACGGAACAAGAGACCCAGTACTTC.

This clone was seen only once. The V and J genes are TRBV7-8 and TRBJ1-1, with D possibly TRBD1 on 6 matching bases. CDR1 and CDR2 (germline): SGHVS, FQNEAQ. The CDR3 runs 15 residues. Trimming cost V 7 bases and J 1 base, with 16 bases left between them. CDR3 in DNA: TGTGCCAGCACCCCCTGGGGGCAGCCGAACACTGAAGCTTTCTTT. Translated, it gives CASTPWGQPNTEAFF.

The rearrangement joins TRBV29-1 to TRBJ1-1; 10 bases line up with TRBD1. CDR3 size: 13 residues. The V and J ends lost 7 bases and 4 bases, in that order; junction bases with no gene match: 6. The V gene's germline CDR1 is SQVTM and CDR2 ANQGSEA. This chain's CDR3 is CSGWDRGSTEAFF. In DNA, the CDR3 is TGCAGCGGCTGGGACAGGGGTTCCACTGAAGCTTTCTTT.

The chain joins TRBV6-5 to TRBJ1-2; unclear D gene. V lost 2 bases and J 8 bases, leaving 15 bases between the germline ends. The CDR3 has 14 residues. In germline, CDR1 is MNHEY, CDR2 SVGAGI. The CDR3 here is CASSYGAMGWGYTF. The CDR3 DNA sequence: TGTGCCAGCAGTTACGGCGCGATGGGCTGGGGCTACACCTTC.

The CDR3 DNA reads TGTGCCAGCAGTCGCGCGGTATTCAATGAGCAGTTCTTC. This codes for CASSRAVFNEQFF. This rearrangement joins TRBV6-5 to TRBJ2-1; unclear D gene. Between the trimmed V and J ends, which lost 5 bases and 6 bases, there was a span of 11 bases. This CDR3 comprises 13 residues. CDR1 and CDR2 from the germline V gene are MNHEY and SVGAGI.

The chain is built from TRBV19 and TRBJ1-2; 9 bases are shared with TRBD1. V was clipped by 8 bases and J by 5 bases; unmatched bases: 6. The CDR3 has 13 residues. CDR1 LNHDA and CDR2 SQIVND come from the germline V gene (reference sequence). The CDR3 here is CASHDRGSYGYTF. The DNA for the CDR3 is TGTGCCAGTCACGACAGGGGGAGTTATGGCTACACCTTC.

This clone came up a few times. The chain links TRBV3-1 (or the pseudogene TRBV3-2) to TRBJ2-3, with 7 nucleotides matching TRBD1. Germline values: CDR1 LGHDT, CDR2 YNNKEL (reference sequence). J was trimmed by 1 base and V by 1 base; bases with no gene match: 8. The length of the CDR3 is 17 residues. The chain's CDR3 is CASSQGTGRGRTDTQYF. Here the CDR3 DNA reads TGTGCCAGCAGCCAAGGGACAGGTCGAGGACGCACAGATACGCAGTATTTT.

This clone was detected only a few times. This chain connects TRBV28 to TRBJ1-5; perhaps TRBD1 as D (5 bases). V was shortened by 9 bases and J by 2 bases, with 11 bases between the two germline ends. Germline CDR1 reads MDHEN; CDR2 reads SYDVKM. The CDR3 covers 13 residues. The CDR3 is CASRGYGNQPQHF. CDR3 nucleotides: TGTGCCAGTAGGGGATACGGCAATCAGCCCCAGCATTTT.

This sequence joins TRBV2 and TRBJ2-1; 7 bases line up with TRBD1. V shed 2 bases, J shed 4 bases, and the junction held 2 bases outside the gene matches. Germline CDR1 reads SNHLY; CDR2 reads FYNNEI. The CDR3 loop spans 14 amino acids. The CDR3, as DNA: TGTGCCAGCAGTGAACCGGGACAGTACAATGAGCAGTTCTTC. Its protein product is CASSEPGQYNEQFF.

The sample holds one count of this clone. This chain uses TRBV19 with TRBJ1-1, with D unclear. Trimming stripped 7 bases from V and 3 bases from J, with 6 bases between. CDR3 size: 11 residues. Germline V lookup: CDR1 LNHDA, CDR2 SQIVND (reference sequence). This chain's CDR3 is CASNSDTEAFF. CDR3 coding DNA: TGTGCCAGTAACAGTGACACTGAAGCTTTCTTT.

The V and J genes are TRBV6-5 and TRBJ1-2; perhaps TRBD1 as D (5 bases). The germline V and J ends were trimmed by 7 bases and 0 bases, with 6 bases remaining between them. The length of the CDR3 is 12 residues. Per the germline V gene, CDR1 is MNHEY and CDR2 is SVGAGI. CDR3 residues: CASTRANYGYTF. CDR3 DNA sequence: TGTGCCAGCACCAGGGCTAACTATGGCTACACCTTC.

The chain recombines TRBV4-1 with TRBJ2-1, with D possibly TRBD2 on 5 matching bases. The V gene lost 3 bases and the J gene lost 0 bases, with 12 bases spanning the gap. Germline V gene data show CDR1 as MGHRA and CDR2 as YSYEKL. The length of the CDR3 is 16 residues. The CDR3 DNA sequence: TGCGCCAGCAGCCAGGGGAGATCTAGCTCCTACAATGAGCAGTTCTTC. Its translation is CASSQGRSSSYNEQFF.

J is TRBJ2-5 and V is TRBV12-3 or TRBV12-4, with 7 positions matching TRBD2. The CDR3 is made up of 13 amino acids. V trimming: 6 bases; J trimming: 3 bases; junction bases outside the gene matches: 4. The CDR3 loop reads CASSTGLEETQYF. In DNA, the CDR3 is TGTGCCAGCAGCACCGGACTAGAAGAGACCCAGTACTTC.

The V call is TRBV16, the J call TRBJ2-7; 7 positions agree with TRBD2. The length of the CDR3 is 15 residues. Germline CDR1 KGHSY, CDR2 FQNENV. Trimming at V came to 0 bases and at J to 5 bases, leaving 7 bases not matched to a gene. Here the CDR3 reads CASSQSRSGVNEQYF. CDR3 nucleotide sequence: TGTGCCAGCAGCCAATCTCGAAGCGGGGTAAACGAGCAGTACTTC.